A selection of T cell receptor beta chains follows, all from one sample in a study of shared clonotypes between healthy human individuals. TCRdb's table, derived via immunoSEQ multiplex PCR, lists solely in-frame clones and lacks some. The profile shows some 2,000,000 clones, around 96% of them singletons. The sequencing input was naive CD8+ T cells sorted from blood. The receptors originated from a man aged 18 to 30 in good health. Both conserved end residues are part of each CDR3. D genes are given only for firm matches.

d_call	v_call	j_call	cdr3_length	cdr3_aa
NA	TRBV6-6	TRBJ2-7	12	CASSHDSYEQYF
TRBD1	TRBV19	TRBJ1-4	15	CASSSGTAVREKLFF
TRBD2	TRBV6-1	TRBJ2-7	15	CASSVQGLGAYEQYF
NA	TRBV27	TRBJ1-5	14	CASTTTGSNQPQHF
TRBD2	TRBV9	TRBJ2-3	16	CASSVGLAGITDTQYF
NA	TRBV7-9	TRBJ1-2	13	CASSLAGGYGYTF
NA	TRBV6-6	TRBJ2-5	13	CASSYSYGETQYF
NA	TRBV2	TRBJ2-7	14	CASSEEHYAYEQYF
TRBD2	TRBV6-7	TRBJ2-7	17	CASTYSGAGGPTYEQYF
NA	TRBV10-2	TRBJ1-2	13	CASSERGLGGYTF
NA	TRBV5-1	TRBJ2-7	10	CASSLEQQYF
NA	TRBV19	TRBJ2-3	14	CASTNRATDDTQYF
TRBD1	TRBV6-4	TRBJ1-5	15	CASSGTGGVNQPQHF
TRBD1	TRBV7-2	TRBJ2-7	17	CASSLPGQGALVYEQYF
NA	TRBV12-2	TRBJ2-5	17	CASRFDGPPFRCETQYF
NA	TRBV6-5	TRBJ2-7	14	CASSYGAGRYEQYF
TRBD1	TRBV18	TRBJ1-2	16	CASTLNPQGNFYGYTF
NA	TRBV25-1	TRBJ1-3	16	CASSQVGGYSGNTIYF
NA	TRBV9	TRBJ2-3	15	CASSVVDVSTDTQYF
NA	TRBV4-3	TRBJ2-3	17	CASSQEVHGASTDTQYF
TRBD2	TRBV7-9	TRBJ2-5	19	CASSSLPWTSGEQQETQYF
TRBD1	TRBV29-1	TRBJ2-5	14	CSGRTGSGRKTQYF
NA	TRBV27	TRBJ2-1	14	CASSLDHSYNEQFF
NA	TRBV27	TRBJ2-1	15	CASSFAPASFYEQFF
TRBD1	TRBV6-5	TRBJ2-5	14	CASSPGQGWETQYF
NA	TRBV4-1	TRBJ2-2	14	CASSHARGTGELFF
NA	TRBV9	TRBJ2-1	11	CASSTGLEQFF
NA	TRBV29-1	TRBJ2-7	12	CSVQGQSYEQYF
NA	TRBV4-1	TRBJ2-3	14	CASSRITGGDTQYF
TRBD1	TRBV30	TRBJ2-7	16	CAWSVPWLDRGYEQYF
NA	TRBV15	TRBJ1-2	14	CATSGDGGEYGYTF